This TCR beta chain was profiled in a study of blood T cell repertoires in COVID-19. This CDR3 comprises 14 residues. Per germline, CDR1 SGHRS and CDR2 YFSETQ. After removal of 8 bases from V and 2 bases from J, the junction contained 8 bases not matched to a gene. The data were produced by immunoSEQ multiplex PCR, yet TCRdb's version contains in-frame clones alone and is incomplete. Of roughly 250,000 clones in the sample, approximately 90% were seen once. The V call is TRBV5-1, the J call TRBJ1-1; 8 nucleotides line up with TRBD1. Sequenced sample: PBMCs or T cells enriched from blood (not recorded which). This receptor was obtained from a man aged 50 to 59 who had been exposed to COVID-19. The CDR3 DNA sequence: TGCGCCAGTTCTAAGACAGGGGCCAACACTGAAGCTTTCTTT. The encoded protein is CASSKTGANTEAFF. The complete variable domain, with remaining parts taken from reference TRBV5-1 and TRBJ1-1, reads KAGVTQTPRYLIKTRGQQVTLSCSPISGHRSVSWYQQTPGQGLQFLFEYFSETQRNKGNFPGRFSGRQFSNSRSEMNVSTLELGDSALYLCASSKTGANTEAFFGQGTRLTVV.